This record concerns one TCR beta chain sequence. Antigen: not known. TCRdb keeps only in-frame clones here, not all; method: immunoSEQ multiplex PCR. In the table there are around 110,000 clones, under 95% of which are singletons. V lost 6 bases, J lost 10 bases, and 10 bases lay in between. There are 11 residues in the CDR3. The sample belongs to a study of T cell responses to AZD1222 COVID-19 vaccine. Study-level findings and limits: Spike-specific TCR breadth and depth grew following two AZD1222 doses. Repertoire sampling was restricted to post-peak T cell response timepoints. Per reports, nearly half of all spike-specific TCRs target regions that are unmutated in variants.

This receptor was taken from an adult who received the AZD1222 COVID-19 vaccine. The specimen was peripheral blood, collected 28 days after the second AZD1222 dose. V is TRBV12-3 or TRBV12-4 and J is TRBJ2-1; D ambiguous. CDR3 in DNA: TGTGCCAGCAGGACCGGACCCGAGCAGTTCTTC. Its translation is CASRTGPEQFF.